The 12 T cell receptor beta chains below all came from one sample that was sequenced in a study of T cells after yellow fever vaccination. In TCRdb, the 5' RACE reads were re-called with MiXCR into one record per CDR3 protein. The data hold a few hundred thousand distinct CDR3 sequences, with 8.5% to 10% observed a single time. Source: CD4+ T cells sorted from PBMCs, taken 5 days after the yellow fever booster vaccination. These receptor sequences come from a man younger than 35 who received the YFV17D yellow fever vaccine.

The rearrangement uses TRBV6-2 or TRBV6-3 and TRBJ2-7; 9 bases agree with TRBD2. The germline CDR1 and CDR2 sequences are MNHEY and SVGEGT. V lost 4 bases to trimming and J lost 2 bases; unmatched junction nucleotides: 6. This CDR3 has 15 amino acids. DNA of the CDR3: TGTGCCAGCAGTTCAACATTAGCGGGGGCCTACGAGCAGTACGTC. Residues: CASSSTLAGAYEQYV.

The V gene is TRBV7-9, the J gene TRBJ2-1, with D unclear. This CDR3 region has 11 residues. The germline V gene encodes CDR1 SEHNR and CDR2 FQNEAQ (reference sequence). V lost 7 bases to trimming and J lost 5 bases, with 6 bases between them. In DNA form, the CDR3 reads TGTGCCAGCACTCCGGACAATGAGCAGTTCTTC. Translated, it gives CASTPDNEQFF. The full variable domain, in which reference TRBV7-9 and TRBJ2-1 provide the parts outside the CDR3, is DTGVSQNPRHKITKRGQNVTFRCDPISEHNRLYWYRQTLGQGPEFLTYFQNEAQLEKSRLLSDRFSAERPKGSFSTLEIQRTEQGDSAMYLCASTPDNEQFFGPGTRLTVL.

The CDR3 loop reads CASGPYQDQPQHF. In nucleotides, the CDR3 is TGTGCCAGCGGGCCCTATCAAGATCAGCCCCAGCATTTT. The chain carries TRBV12-3 or TRBV12-4 and TRBJ1-5; D gene uncertain. The CDR3 has 13 amino acids. Between the trimmed V and J ends, which lost 8 bases and 5 bases, there was a span of 13 bases.

This clonotype has ten or more counts. V is TRBV16 and J is TRBJ1-1; D gene ambiguous. Germline CDR1 is KGHSY and CDR2 is FQNENV. There are 13 residues in the CDR3. Trimming pared 2 bases from V and 0 bases from J, leaving 4 bases between. CDR3 sequence reads: CASSQTLNTEAFF. CDR3 sequence (DNA): TGTGCCAGCAGCCAAACCTTGAACACTGAAGCTTTCTTT.

Here the CDR3 reads CASSVVPWGEQYV. The CDR3 DNA reads as TGTGCCAGCAGCGTAGTTCCCTGGGGCGAGCAGTACGTC. The chain has TRBV9 and TRBJ2-7; no clear D gene. The V and J ends lost 0 bases and 6 bases respectively, with 10 bases between them. CDR3 length equals 13 residues. Germline-derived CDR1 and CDR2 are SGDLS and YYNGEE.

This clonotype was counted only a few times. CDR3 DNA: TGCAGCGTCCTCGGGGGGGACAGGGTGTACGAGCAGTACTTC. Amino acids: CSVLGGDRVYEQYF. The gene calls are TRBV29-1 and TRBJ2-7; tentatively, D is TRBD1 (9 bases). The ends were cut back, 6 bases at V and 4 bases at J, with 19 bases in the middle. The V gene's germline CDR1 is SQVTM and CDR2 ANQGSEA. This CDR3 has 14 residues.

This clonotype is medium-sized. In DNA, the CDR3 is TGTGCCATCCGACGGTTAGGGTCCTACAATGAGCAGTTCTTC. Encoded protein: CAIRRLGSYNEQFF. V and J are TRBV10-3 and TRBJ2-1; D is undetermined. The CDR3 runs to 14 residues. The germline V gene has CDR1 ENHRY and CDR2 SYGVKD. V lost 8 bases and J 1 base, leaving 12 bases between the germline ends.

The table lists this clonotype with many counts. J is TRBJ2-6 and V is TRBV6-5; D is undetermined. The CDR3 has 18 amino acids. Germline values: CDR1 MNHEY, CDR2 SVGAGI. Trimming removed 6 bases at V and 0 bases at J, with 18 bases between. The CDR3 sequence is CASSKTRHLSSGANVLTF. CDR3 bases: TGTGCCAGCAGCAAGACACGACACCTTAGCTCTGGGGCCAACGTCCTGACTTTC.

In this sample, this clonotype turned up many times. V gene TRBV4-3 combines with J gene TRBJ1-1; D possibly corresponds to TRBD1 (5 bases). This CDR3 spans 15 amino acids. The germline V and J ends were trimmed by 0 bases and 11 bases, with 19 bases remaining between them. Germline V CDR1 and CDR2: LGHNA, YSLEER. The CDR3 coding sequence is TGCGCCAGCAGCCAAGAGAGTTGGGGGATGCTAAGGGCTTTCTTT. The encoded protein is CASSQESWGMLRAFF.

The J gene is TRBJ1-2, the V gene TRBV12-3 or TRBV12-4; D is unclear. The CDR3 runs 13 residues. Trimming stripped 3 bases from V and 7 bases from J, with 12 bases between. The CDR3, as DNA: TGTGCCAGCAGTTTGATAAGCTACGGTGGCTACACCTTC. It specifies CASSLISYGGYTF.

This clonotype was counted a few times. The CDR3 DNA reads TGTGCCAGCAGCTTGTTTCGGGTCGCTGAAGCTTTCTTT. Residues: CASSLFRVAEAFF. The chain has TRBV7-2 and TRBJ1-1; no firm D call. The CDR3 totals 13 residues. Trimming pared 3 bases from V and 6 bases from J, leaving 11 bases between. CDR1 and CDR2 from the germline V gene are SGHTA and FQGNSA.

In its sample, this clonotype was seen many times. The CDR3: CASSTPTGTDTQYF. As DNA, the CDR3 is TGTGCCAGCAGTACCCCGACAGGCACAGATACGCAGTATTTT. V is TRBV12-3 or TRBV12-4 and J is TRBJ2-3, with D possibly TRBD1 on 5 matching bases. The CDR3 is 14 residues long. The germline V and J ends were trimmed by 5 bases and 1 base, with 10 bases remaining between them.